This record concerns one T cell receptor (beta chain) sequence. Its cognate antigen is unknown. The PCR made use of 60 Vbeta and 13 Jbeta primers. TCRdb keeps only in-frame clones here, not all; method: immunoSEQ multiplex PCR. The sample lists roughly 120,000 clones, about 8.5% occurring once. The data were taken from a study of cytomegalovirus exposure and HLA in healthy donors. There are 11 residues in the CDR3. V was cut by 6 bases and J by 9 bases, with 8 bases left in between. The germline CDR1 and CDR2 sequences are MNHNY and SVGAGI (reference sequence). Study-wide results and caveats: High specificity and sensitivity for cytomegalovirus status were reported for the classifier. TCR beta V segments were, for the most part, productive about 87% or about 30% of the time in an earlier analysis. It was in a later analysis that TCR association rates were seen to vary by HLA locus, highest for DRB1 and lowest for HLA-C. Clonal expansion was found to be greater in HLA-associated TCR beta chains than in equally common others in a later analysis.

The source is a man aged 35-49 years in good health and CMV-seronegative. The sequencing sample was made of PBMCs. V usage is TRBV6-6 and J usage is TRBJ2-2; no reliable D call. This CDR3 reads CASSTIRELFF. The CDR3 region has the DNA TGTGCCAGCAGCACTATCAGGGAGCTGTTTTTT.